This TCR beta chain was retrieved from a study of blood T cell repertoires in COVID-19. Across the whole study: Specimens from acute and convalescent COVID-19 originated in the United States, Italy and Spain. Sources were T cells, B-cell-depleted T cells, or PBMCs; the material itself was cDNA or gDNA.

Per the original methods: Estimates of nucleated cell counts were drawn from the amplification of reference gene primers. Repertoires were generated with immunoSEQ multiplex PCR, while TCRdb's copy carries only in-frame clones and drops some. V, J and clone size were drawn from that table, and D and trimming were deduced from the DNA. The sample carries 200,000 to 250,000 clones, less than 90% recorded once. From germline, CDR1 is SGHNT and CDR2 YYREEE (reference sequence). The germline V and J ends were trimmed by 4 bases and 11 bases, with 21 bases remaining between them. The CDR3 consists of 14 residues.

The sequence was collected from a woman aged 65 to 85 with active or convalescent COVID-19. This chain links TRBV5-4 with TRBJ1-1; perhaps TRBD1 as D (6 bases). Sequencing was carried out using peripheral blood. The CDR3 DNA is TGTGCCAGCAGCGTGGCAGGGGTTAAATCCAGGGCTTTCTTT. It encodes CASSVAGVKSRAFF.